Presented here are 23 T cell receptor beta chains from one specimen sequenced in a study of blood T cell repertoires in COVID-19. Profiled with immunoSEQ multiplex PCR; TCRdb holds only in-frame clones, not every one. Of some 14,000 clones listed, 75% to 85% were seen once; the top ten hold approximately 22%. Specimen: peripheral blood. These receptors were collected from a man older than 75 with active or convalescent COVID-19.

J is TRBJ1-1 and V is TRBV19, with TRBD1 matching 9 bases. The CDR3 totals 12 residues. J lost 9 bases, V lost 4 bases, and 3 bases had no gene match. Germline values: CDR1 LNHDA, CDR2 SQIVND (reference sequence). CDR3 in DNA: TGTGCCAGTAGTACCGACAGGGGGAAAGCTTTCTTT. Amino acids: CASSTDRGKAFF.

V usage is TRBV4-3 and J usage is TRBJ2-7; 7 positions match TRBD1. Germline V gene data show CDR1 as LGHNA and CDR2 as YSLEER. Trimming cost V 4 bases and J 3 bases; bases outside gene matches: 6. CDR3 length: 14 residues. The CDR3 DNA reads TGCGCCAGCAGCCCCGGGACAGCTTACTACGAGCAGTACTTC. The encoded protein is CASSPGTAYYEQYF.

This chain joins TRBV5-1 and TRBJ2-5; 9 bases match TRBD2. V was pared by 2 bases and J by 4 bases, with 3 bases of the junction left unmatched. This CDR3 spans 14 amino acids. CDR1 is SGHRS, CDR2 YFSETQ, per germline. The CDR3 region has the DNA TGCGCCAGCAGCTTAGGAGCGGGGGGAGAGACCCAGTACTTC. Its translation is CASSLGAGGETQYF.

This clone was picked up one time. The CDR3 DNA follows: TGTGCCAGCAGCTCGACCACAGGGGATACTGAAGCTTTCTTT. Amino acids: CASSSTTGDTEAFF. V is TRBV9 and J is TRBJ1-1, with 7 bases aligning to TRBD1. CDR3 length: 14 amino acids. Germline V gives CDR1 SGDLS, CDR2 YYNGEE. V gave up 4 bases and J gave up 5 bases; unmatched junction bases: 8. Filled out from reference TRBV9 and TRBJ1-1, the complete variable domain reads DSGVTQTPKHLITATGQRVTLRCSPRSGDLSVYWYQQSLDQGLQFLIQYYNGEERAKGNILERFSAQQFPDLHSELNLSSLELGDSALYFCASSSTTGDTEAFFGQGTRLTVV.

The CDR3 is CASSGGQSYEQYF. The CDR3 nucleotides are TGTGCCAGCAGTGGGGGACAGTCCTACGAGCAGTACTTC. The rearrangement uses TRBV28 and TRBJ2-7; 7 bases align to TRBD1. This CDR3 has 13 residues. CDR1 is MDHEN, CDR2 SYDVKM, per germline. Germline trimming cut 5 bases from V and 1 base from J; bases unmatched to any gene: 2.

J is TRBJ2-5 and V is TRBV6-2 or TRBV6-3; D uncertain. The germline CDR1 and CDR2 sequences are MNHEY and SVGEGT. V was pared by 6 bases and J by 14 bases, with 22 bases between. The CDR3 length is 13 residues. CDR3 sequence (DNA): TGTGCCAGCAGCCGCCATCTCGCGGATTCCTTTTACTTC. Protein sequence: CASSRHLADSFYF.

This chain joins TRBV7-7 and TRBJ2-5, with D possibly being TRBD1 (5 bases). Trimming removed 7 bases at V and 1 base at J, with 16 bases between. The length of the CDR3 is 15 residues. The germline V gene has CDR1 SSHAT and CDR2 FNYEAQ (reference sequence). CDR3 sequence (DNA): TGTGCCAGCAATCCAGGGCAGGGCCCCCAAGAGACCCAGTACTTC. Translating gives CASNPGQGPQETQYF.

The rearrangement joins TRBV2 to TRBJ2-5; TRBD1 is a possible D gene (6 bases). Germline V lookup: CDR1 SNHLY, CDR2 FYNNEI. Trimming stripped 10 bases from V and 5 bases from J, with 17 bases between. This CDR3 is built from 13 residues. CDR3 residues: CATRGGWQETQYF. The DNA of the CDR3 is TGTGCCACCCGAGGGGGATGGCAGGAGACCCAGTACTTC.

Only a few counts were recorded for this clone. The V gene is TRBV6-5, the J gene TRBJ1-6, with a weak D call TRBD1 (6 bases). Between the trimmed V and J ends, which lost 4 bases and 7 bases, there was a span of 11 bases. CDR1 and CDR2 from the germline V gene are MNHEY and SVGAGI. This CDR3 is 14 amino acids long. This CDR3 is CASSSDDRNSPLHF. CDR3 in DNA: TGTGCCAGCAGTTCCGATGACAGGAATTCACCCCTCCACTTT.

The gene calls are TRBV5-1 and TRBJ1-1; D is unresolved. Germline values: CDR1 SGHRS, CDR2 YFSETQ. V lost 0 bases, J lost 4 bases, and 19 bases lay in between. The CDR3 runs 17 residues. CDR3 amino acids: CASSLEIGGLKGTEAFF. CDR3 DNA: TGCGCCAGCAGCTTGGAAATCGGCGGGTTAAAGGGCACTGAAGCTTTCTTT. Full variable domain (rest looked up from reference TRBV5-1 and TRBJ1-1): KAGVTQTPRYLIKTRGQQVTLSCSPISGHRSVSWYQQTPGQGLQFLFEYFSETQRNKGNFPGRFSGRQFSNSRSEMNVSTLELGDSALYLCASSLEIGGLKGTEAFFGQGTRLTVV.

The CDR3 sequence is CASSVRRAEETQYF. CDR3 in DNA: TGTGCCAGCAGTGTTAGGCGGGCCGAAGAGACCCAGTACTTC. The gene calls are TRBV2 and TRBJ2-5; possible D gene TRBD2, 5 bases. The germline V gene has CDR1 SNHLY and CDR2 FYNNEI. The CDR3 is 14 amino acids. Trimming cost V 4 bases and J 3 bases, with 12 bases left between them.

CDR3 region: CASSLVKAGLSKYF. CDR3 nucleotide sequence: TGTGCCAGCAGCTTAGTAAAGGCAGGACTAAGCAAATACTTC. The chain links TRBV11-2 to TRBJ2-7; TRBD2 might be the D (6 bases). This CDR3 comprises 14 residues. From germline, CDR1 is SGHAT and CDR2 FQNNGV. The V end lost 1 base, the J end lost 13 bases, and 20 bases lay between the germline ends. Full variable domain (missing parts from reference TRBV11-2 and TRBJ2-7): EAGVAQSPRYKIIEKRQSVAFWCNPISGHATLYWYQQILGQGPKLLIQFQNNGVVDDSQLPKDRFSAERLKGVDSTLKIQPAKLEDSAVYLCASSLVKAGLSKYFGPGTRLTVT.

The genes are TRBV5-1 and TRBJ2-1, with 8 bases matching TRBD2. The CDR3 extends over 15 amino acids. V shed 4 bases and J 2 bases; nucleotides not matched to a gene: 5. CDR1 and CDR2 from the germline V gene are SGHRS and YFSETQ. This chain's CDR3 is CASSRGGGTYNEQFF. CDR3 in DNA: TGCGCCAGCAGCCGGGGCGGGGGGACCTACAATGAGCAGTTCTTC.

This clone was seen only a few times. This sequence joins TRBV11-3 and TRBJ2-1; no clear D gene. Germline CDR1 is SGHNT and CDR2 is YENEEA. V was clipped by 0 bases and J by 9 bases, with 12 bases between them. The CDR3 has 14 residues. Here the CDR3 reads CASSLDDLVSEQFF. CDR3 bases: TGTGCCAGCAGCTTAGATGATTTAGTAAGTGAGCAGTTCTTC.

This clone appeared a single time. The genes are TRBV2 and TRBJ2-1; maybe TRBD2 (6 bases). V was cut by 6 bases and J by 5 bases, with 14 bases left in between. Germline lookup yields CDR1 SNHLY and CDR2 FYNNEI. The CDR3 sequence is 14 residues long. The DNA of the CDR3 is TGTGCCAGCAGCGGTTTAGCGGCAGACAATGAGCAGTTCTTC. Protein: CASSGLAADNEQFF.

The chain combines TRBV12-3 or TRBV12-4 with TRBJ2-7, with a possible D match to TRBD2 (6 bases). This CDR3 region has 12 residues. V lost 3 bases and J lost 3, with 6 bases in between. The CDR3 loop is CASSLTSYEQYF. The CDR3 nucleotides are TGTGCCAGCAGTTTGACTAGCTACGAGCAGTACTTC.

The chain employs TRBV5-6 and TRBJ1-5; D might be TRBD1 (6 bases). From germline, CDR1 is SGHDT and CDR2 YYEEEE. V lost 0 bases and J lost 3, with 13 bases in between. This CDR3 has 16 amino acids. This chain's CDR3 is CASSLGFGQSNQPQHF. The CDR3 coding sequence is TGTGCCAGCAGCTTGGGGTTCGGACAGTCCAATCAGCCCCAGCATTTT.

The chain uses TRBV5-1 and TRBJ2-2; the match to TRBD1 covers 8 bases. With 2 bases clipped from V and 6 bases from J, the junction kept 6 bases outside the gene matches. CDR3 length: 15 amino acids. Germline V lookup: CDR1 SGHRS, CDR2 YFSETQ. Here the CDR3 reads CASSFYGQGPGELFF. In DNA form, the CDR3 reads TGCGCCAGCAGCTTTTATGGACAGGGTCCCGGGGAGCTGTTTTTT.

This chain joins TRBV27 and TRBJ2-4, with D possibly matching TRBD2 (7 bases). From germline, CDR1 is MNHEY and CDR2 SMNVEV (reference sequence). The CDR3 loop spans 19 amino acids. The germline V and J ends were trimmed by 5 bases and 4 bases, with 27 bases remaining between them. The CDR3 DNA is TGTGCCAGCAGTCCCATATGGGAGATACAGGGAGGGGAAAAAAACATTCAGTACTTC. This gives the protein CASSPIWEIQGGEKNIQYF.

The chain uses TRBV5-5 and TRBJ1-1; no definite D call. The germline V gene encodes CDR1 SGHKS and CDR2 YYEKEE (reference sequence). V was cut by 0 bases and J by 5 bases, with 8 bases left in between. The CDR3 is made up of 13 amino acids. The CDR3 is CASSLGGGTEAFF. In DNA, the CDR3 is TGTGCCAGCAGCTTGGGGGGAGGGACTGAAGCTTTCTTT.

The J gene is TRBJ1-1, the V gene TRBV19; TRBD1 aligns across 7 bases. Germline values: CDR1 LNHDA, CDR2 SQIVND (reference sequence). V dropped 6 bases and J dropped 10; count of bases not matched to a gene: 8. The CDR3 is 12 amino acids. CDR3: CASRNRGNGAFF. In nucleotides, the CDR3 is TGTGCCAGTAGGAACAGGGGAAACGGAGCTTTCTTT.

The gene calls are TRBV27 and TRBJ2-3; 7 bases are shared with TRBD1. The length of the CDR3 is 13 residues. V trimming: 6 bases; J trimming: 9 bases; junction bases outside the gene matches: 9. Germline V gene data show CDR1 as MNHEY and CDR2 as SMNVEV (reference sequence). The DNA of the CDR3 is TGTGCCAGCAGCAGCGACTCCAGGGGGACGCAGTATTTT. Translating gives CASSSDSRGTQYF.

This chain connects TRBV5-1 to TRBJ2-2; TRBD2 matches 13 bases. The CDR3 spans 19 residues. Trimming at V came to 0 bases and at J to 7 bases, leaving 12 bases not matched to a gene. Looked up from germline, CDR1 is SGHRS and CDR2 is YFSETQ. CDR3: CASSLGLAGGHSLDGELFF. The CDR3 nucleotides read TGCGCCAGCAGCTTGGGACTAGCGGGGGGCCATTCCCTTGACGGGGAGCTGTTTTTT.